The text below deals with one T cell receptor beta chain. The antigen is unknown. Repertoires were sampled repeatedly during chemoradiotherapy. The sample comes from a study of chemoradiotherapy in HPV16-positive cancers. As for the study in general: Candidate HPV-specific clones and shared TCR motifs came from two HPV16-positive patients.

CDR3 length: 12 residues. V lost 5 bases and J lost 4, with 8 bases in between. The germline gives CDR1 SEHNR, CDR2 FQNEAQ (reference sequence). Notes on the study in general: For HPV16-positive patients, expanding HPV-responsive T cells associated with longer recurrence-free survival. Non-HPV-specific T cells did not expand in tumors during treatment, whereas candidate HPV-specific clones and E7-related motifs did.

The table came from immunoSEQ multiplex PCR; TCRdb's copy has only in-frame clones and leaves some out. The data hold 1,900 or so clones, with roughly 90% observed a single time. The TCR comes from a human donor with HPV-associated anogenital cancer. Sequencing used tumor tissue, obtained from a patient who underwent chemoradiotherapy. The genes are TRBV7-9 and TRBJ1-1; D is unclear. CDR3 bases: TGTGCCAGCAGCCCGCCGGCCACTGAAGCTTTCTTT. This sequence encodes CASSPPATEAFF.